This entry describes one T cell receptor (beta chain). Its antigen is not identified. This record comes from a study of metastatic and nonmetastatic thyroid tumors. Each patient went into thyroid surgery without having received any treatment. Germline CDR1 DFQATT, CDR2 SNEGSKA (reference sequence). The CDR3 covers 13 residues. MiXCR reprocessed the PCR reads for TCRdb. The table lists under 50,000 clones, approximately 30% of them singletons, with under 13% in the top ten. Study observations and caveats: As reported, TCR beta diversity in blood and tumor was significantly higher in malignant thyroid tumors than in benign nodules.

Sequencing was performed on blood. The chain joins TRBV20-1 to TRBJ2-3; D remains ambiguous. The receptor was derived from a male donor with papillary thyroid cancer or a benign thyroid nodule (not recorded which). Some clones in this sample may be carry-over from other donors' samples. In DNA form, the CDR3 reads TGCAGCGTATTCGGGTGTTACACAGATACGCAGTATTTT. Amino acid sequence: CSVFGCYTDTQYF.